These T cell receptor beta chains were read from a single sample in a study of cytomegalovirus exposure and HLA in healthy donors. Generated by immunoSEQ multiplex PCR, the TCRdb table keeps only in-frame clones and is missing some. The sample includes some 150,000 clones, around four fifths of them seen just once. The sequenced material came from PBMCs. These receptors were obtained from a male donor in good health and CMV-seronegative. Each CDR3 is given with its conserved first and last residue. The D gene is left open where the match is weak. Expanded clones get a size class; other rows say once, few or many, or leave the size out.

abundance	len	d_gene	v_gene	j_gene	CDR3aa	CDR3nt
.	15	TRBD2	TRBV7-2	TRBJ2-7	CASSPRLAGAYEQYF	TGTGCCAGCAGCCCGCGACTAGCGGGAGCCTACGAGCAGTACTTC
.	17	.	TRBV5-8	TRBJ1-3	CASSLYSWRNSGNTIYF	TGTGCCAGCAGCTTGTATTCCTGGCGGAACTCTGGAAACACCATATATTTT
.	15	TRBD1	TRBV6-5	TRBJ2-1	CASRYDRGFNNEQFF	TGTGCCAGCAGGTACGACAGGGGGTTCAACAATGAGCAGTTCTTC
.	17	.	TRBV7-9	TRBJ1-1	CASSLAGAKPEDTEAFF	TGTGCCAGCAGCTTAGCGGGGGCGAAGCCTGAGGACACTGAAGCTTTCTTT
.	15	TRBD2	TRBV5-1	TRBJ2-1	CASSKTSGGGNEQFF	TGCGCCAGCAGCAAAACTAGCGGGGGGGGGAATGAGCAGTTCTTC
.	14	TRBD1	TRBV4-2	TRBJ2-7	CASSQGDRVYEQYF	TGTGCCAGCAGCCAAGGGGACAGAGTTTACGAGCAGTACTTC
.	14	TRBD1	TRBV10-3	TRBJ2-7	CAISEAGTGNEQYF	TGTGCCATCAGTGAGGCCGGGACAGGCAACGAGCAGTACTTC
.	14	TRBD1	TRBV28	TRBJ1-5	CASNPTGGNQPQHF	TGTGCCAGCAACCCGACAGGGGGCAATCAGCCCCAGCATTTT
.	13	.	TRBV29-1	TRBJ1-2	CSVPTQGFYGYTF	TGCAGCGTTCCTACTCAGGGATTCTATGGCTACACCTTC
.	19	TRBD1	TRBV5-5	TRBJ2-7	CASSLRGTGLAVNSYEQYF	TGTGCCAGCAGCTTGCGGGGGACAGGACTGGCCGTGAACTCCTACGAGCAGTACTTC
.	16	.	TRBV5-1	TRBJ1-4	CASSLFSQATNEKLFF	TGCGCCAGCAGCTTGTTTTCTCAGGCAACTAATGAAAAACTGTTTTTT
.	15	.	TRBV4-1	TRBJ1-6	CASSQERSRGSPLHF	TGCGCCAGCAGCCAAGAGAGGTCCCGAGGTTCACCCCTCCACTTT
.	17	.	TRBV4-3	TRBJ2-2	CASSQVPTFSGTGELFF	TGCGCCAGCAGCCAAGTCCCGACCTTCTCAGGAACCGGGGAGCTGTTTTTT
.	15	TRBD1	TRBV27	TRBJ1-4	CASSLSGQGRGKLFF	TGTGCCAGCAGTTTATCGGGACAGGGGAGGGGAAAACTGTTTTTT
.	17	.	TRBV4-1	TRBJ1-2	CASSQGGVRGGDYGYTF	TGCGCCAGCAGCCAAGGGGGGGTCCGGGGAGGTGACTATGGCTACACCTTC
.	14	TRBD2	TRBV19	TRBJ2-7	CASSPLAGGNEQYF	TGTGCCAGTAGTCCTCTAGCGGGGGGAAACGAGCAGTACTTC
.	17	TRBD2	TRBV9	TRBJ2-1	CASSADPSGVGVHEQFF	TGTGCCAGCAGCGCCGACCCTAGCGGGGTGGGGGTGCATGAGCAGTTCTTC
once	15	.	TRBV27	TRBJ2-5	CASSLRPTPGGTQYF	TGTGCCAGCAGTTTACGCCCGACTCCCGGGGGGACCCAGTACTTC
.	17	TRBD2	TRBV7-2	TRBJ2-1	CASSFDLAGGLDNEQFF	TGTGCCAGCAGTTTCGACCTAGCGGGAGGCCTGGACAATGAGCAGTTCTTC
once	13	.	TRBV10-1	TRBJ1-1	CASRRGGRTEAFF	TGCGCCAGCAGGCGGGGGGGAAGGACTGAAGCTTTCTTT
.	14	.	TRBV9	TRBJ1-1	CASSVVPDNTEAFF	TGTGCCAGCAGCGTAGTGCCAGATAACACTGAAGCTTTCTTT
.	14	.	TRBV5-5	TRBJ1-2	CASSLWGGPNGYTF	TGTGCCAGCAGCTTGTGGGGGGGCCCGAATGGCTACACCTTC
.	14	TRBD1	TRBV6-5	TRBJ1-1	CASSYSQGAAEAFF	TGTGCCAGCAGTTACTCCCAGGGGGCGGCTGAAGCTTTCTTT
.	12	.	TRBV7-2	TRBJ2-1	CASKSGPNEQFF	TGTGCCAGCAAAAGCGGACCCAATGAGCAGTTCTTC
.	14	TRBD1	TRBV7-9	TRBJ1-1	CASSFDRAGTEAFF	TGTGCCAGCAGCTTTGACAGGGCGGGCACTGAAGCTTTCTTT
.	17	.	TRBV4-1	TRBJ1-3	CASSQEGQGNSGNTIYF	TGCGCCAGCAGCCAAGAGGGGCAGGGCAATTCTGGAAACACCATATATTTT
.	14	.	TRBV6-5	TRBJ2-1	CASSWQSSYNEQFF	TGTGCCAGCAGTTGGCAATCCTCCTACAATGAGCAGTTCTTC
.	13	.	TRBV25-1	TRBJ2-3	CASSTVSSDTQYF	TGTGCCAGCAGTACCGTCAGTTCAGATACGCAGTATTTT
.	17	TRBD1	TRBV5-1	TRBJ2-2	CASSLGTASFGGGELFF	TGCGCCAGCAGCCTCGGGACAGCCTCGTTTGGTGGCGGGGAGCTGTTTTTT
.	13	.	TRBV7-2	TRBJ2-3	CASSTLVSDTQYF	TGTGCCAGCAGCACACTAGTTTCAGATACGCAGTATTTT
.	17	TRBD1	TRBV25-1	TRBJ1-2	CASSEYEDYRGRYGYTF	TGTGCCAGCAGTGAATATGAAGACTACAGGGGCCGCTATGGCTACACCTTC
.	15	TRBD2	TRBV5-6	TRBJ2-7	CASSRAGAPGYEQYF	TGTGCCAGCAGCCGAGCGGGGGCCCCGGGCTACGAGCAGTACTTC
.	16	TRBD1	TRBV29-1	TRBJ2-7	CSVEDPGGQGGHEQYF	TGCAGCGTTGAAGACCCCGGAGGACAGGGTGGCCACGAGCAGTACTTC
.	14	.	TRBV6-1	TRBJ2-5	CASSGSGFQETQYF	TGTGCCAGCAGTGGATCAGGGTTCCAAGAGACCCAGTACTTC
.	13	.	TRBV28	TRBJ1-2	CASSSNSFYGYTF	TGTGCCAGCAGTTCGAACAGTTTCTATGGCTACACCTTC